Given below is one TCR beta chain in context. The sample is drawn from a study of chemoradiotherapy in HPV16-positive cancers. CDR3 size: 12 residues. Germline lookup yields CDR1 LNHDA and CDR2 SQIVND (reference sequence). V was pared by 8 bases and J by 6 bases, with 11 bases between. TCRdb's copy holds only in-frame clones and misses some; the assay was immunoSEQ multiplex PCR. Of some 8,300 clones listed, around 74% are singletons. The material was obtained from a patient who underwent chemoradiotherapy. This clonotype was sampled from a human donor with HPV-associated anogenital cancer. The gene calls are TRBV19 and TRBJ2-4; TRBD2 is a possible D gene (6 bases). This CDR3 reads CASRGGANIQYF. Here the CDR3 DNA reads TGTGCCAGTCGTGGAGGGGCAAACATTCAGTACTTC.